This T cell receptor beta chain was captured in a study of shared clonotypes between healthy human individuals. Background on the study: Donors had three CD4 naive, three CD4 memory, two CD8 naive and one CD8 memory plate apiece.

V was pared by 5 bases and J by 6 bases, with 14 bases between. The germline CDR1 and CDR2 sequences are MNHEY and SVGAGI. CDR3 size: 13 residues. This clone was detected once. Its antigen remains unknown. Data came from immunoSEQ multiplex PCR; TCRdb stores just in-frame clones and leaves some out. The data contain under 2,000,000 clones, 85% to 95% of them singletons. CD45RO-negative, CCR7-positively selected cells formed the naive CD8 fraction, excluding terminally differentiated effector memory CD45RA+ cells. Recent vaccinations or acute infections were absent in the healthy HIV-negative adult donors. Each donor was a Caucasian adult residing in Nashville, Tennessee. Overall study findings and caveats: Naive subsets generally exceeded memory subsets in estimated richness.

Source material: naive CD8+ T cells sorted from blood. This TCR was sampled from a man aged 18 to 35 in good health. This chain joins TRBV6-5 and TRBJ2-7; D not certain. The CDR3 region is CASSPNARLEQYF. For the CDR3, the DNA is TGTGCCAGCAGTCCTAATGCCCGACTCGAGCAGTACTTC.